This T cell receptor (beta chain) originates from a study of Graves' ophthalmopathy and Graves' hyperthyroidism. Findings of the study overall: Sensitivity of about 90% and specificity of about 77% were achieved when a 13-signature model separated ophthalmopathy from stable hyperthyroidism. Blood also held most thyroid clonotypes expanded above 0.001 frequency.

PBMCs originated in 7.5 to 10 ml of fresh peripheral blood. Germline trimming cut 8 bases from V and 4 bases from J; bases unmatched to any gene: 4. Germline-derived CDR1 and CDR2 are SQVTM and ANQGSEA. The CDR3 is 13 amino acids. Details on this clonotype: Its antigen is currently unknown.

TCR beta CDR3 amplification used RNA transcripts. An initial RT-PCR round employing HTBI primers preceded a second-round multiplex PCR. TCRdb reprocessed the multiplex PCR reads with MiXCR, giving one entry per CDR3 protein. This table holds about 57,000 distinct CDR3 sequences, more than 40% found once. The sample consisted of peripheral blood. This TCR was recovered from an adult woman with Graves' ophthalmopathy. The chain uses TRBV29-1 and TRBJ2-3; TRBD1 aligns across 12 bases. CDR3 sequence (DNA): TGCAGCAGTGGGACAGGGGGCGCAGATACGCAGTATTTT. It is translated as CSSGTGGADTQYF.